These T cell receptor beta chains were read from a single sample in a study of long-term antiretroviral therapy in people with HIV. Assay used: immunoSEQ multiplex PCR; TCRdb lists only in-frame clones, some missing. The repertoire consists of about 24,000 clones, with about 79% occurring once and the leading ten covering roughly 2.3%. Material: unsorted PBMCs, obtained 3 years after starting antiretroviral therapy. These receptors were collected from a man aged 50-60 years with HIV. Each CDR3 is given with its conserved first and last residue. D genes are given only for firm matches. Clone size is given for some rows only: seen once, a few or many times, or a class if the clone is expanded.

-	once	TRBV5-8	13	TRBJ2-7	TGTGCCAGCAGCTCGGACGGGCCTGTACAGCAGTACTTC	CASSSDGPVQQYF
TRBD1	-	TRBV7-9	13	TRBJ2-2	TGTGCCAGCAGCTTAGGGGACAGTTTCGAGCTGTTTTTT	CASSLGDSFELFF
TRBD2	-	TRBV9	12	TRBJ2-5	TGTGCCAGCGGCGGGGGGGCGGAGACCCAGTACTTC	CASGGGAETQYF
TRBD2	-	TRBV7-2	12	TRBJ2-3	TGTGCCAGCAGCCAGGGAGGGGATACGCAGTATTTT	CASSQGGDTQYF
TRBD1	-	TRBV27	15	TRBJ1-5	TGTGCCAGCAGTCCCCGGACAGGTCCCTGGCAGCCCCAGCATTTT	CASSPRTGPWQPQHF
-	once	TRBV28	13	TRBJ2-6	TGTGCCAGCACCCCTTCTAGAGCCAACGTCCTGACTTTC	CASTPSRANVLTF
TRBD1	few	TRBV7-2	13	TRBJ2-7	TGTGCCAGCAGCTTAGCAGGGGGCCTCGAGCAGTACTTC	CASSLAGGLEQYF
TRBD2	-	TRBV7-3	14	TRBJ2-1	TGTGCCAGCAGCTTGCAACCCGCGGGGGATGAGCAGTTCTTC	CASSLQPAGDEQFF
-	few	TRBV4-1	14	TRBJ1-2	TGCGCCAGCAGCCAAGCTGAGCGAAACTATGGCTACACCTTC	CASSQAERNYGYTF
-	few	TRBV7-9	13	TRBJ1-1	TGTGCCAGCAGCTCCCAGGGCTACACTGAAGCTTTCTTT	CASSSQGYTEAFF
TRBD1	-	TRBV5-1	14	TRBJ1-1	TGCGCCAGCAGCTTCGACAGGGCGGTCACTGAAGCTTTCTTT	CASSFDRAVTEAFF
TRBD1	-	TRBV10-1	16	TRBJ2-6	TGCGCCAGCAGTTCGGACAGGGGGGATGCGTCCAACGTCCTGACTTTC	CASSSDRGDASNVLTF
TRBD2	few	TRBV7-2	16	TRBJ2-1	TGTGCCAGCAGCCCCCAAGCGGGGGTGAATTACAATGAGCAGTTCTTC	CASSPQAGVNYNEQFF
-	-	TRBV27	15	TRBJ2-7	TGTGCCAGCAGCCTCAACAGGGCTAGCTCCTACGAGCAGTACTTC	CASSLNRASSYEQYF
-	-	TRBV29-1	10	TRBJ1-3	TGCAGCGTTGTTTTGGACACCATATATTTT	CSVVLDTIYF
-	-	TRBV6-5	14	TRBJ2-1	TGTGCCAGCAGTTACTCAGGCTGGGGTGGTGAGCAGTTCTTC	CASSYSGWGGEQFF